The present T cell receptor beta chain was sequenced within a study of blood T cell repertoires in COVID-19. Overall study: Acute and convalescent COVID-19 samples came from the United States, Italy and Spain. Sample material is recorded as cDNA or gDNA derived from T cells, B-cell-depleted T cells, or PBMCs.

In the study's own analysis: Reference gene primer amplification yielded estimated nucleated cell counts. Using immunoSEQ multiplex PCR, the repertoire was profiled, and TCRdb retains in-frame clones only, with some absent. The V and J calls and the clone size are those of that table, but D and trimming were determined from the DNA. The sample lists 88,000 or so clones, 85% occurring once. The CDR3 contains 17 residues. With 4 bases removed from V and 9 bases from J, the gap between germline ends came to 26 bases. The germline CDR1 and CDR2 sequences are SGHNT and YYREEE (reference sequence). This TCR was sampled from a man in his sixties with acute or convalescent COVID-19. The J gene is TRBJ2-1, the V gene TRBV5-4; D might be TRBD1 (5 bases). The specimen sequenced was peripheral blood. The CDR3 loop is CASSDDPISQGRGEQFF. CDR3 in DNA: TGTGCCAGCAGCGACGACCCGATCTCGCAGGGTAGAGGTGAGCAGTTCTTC.